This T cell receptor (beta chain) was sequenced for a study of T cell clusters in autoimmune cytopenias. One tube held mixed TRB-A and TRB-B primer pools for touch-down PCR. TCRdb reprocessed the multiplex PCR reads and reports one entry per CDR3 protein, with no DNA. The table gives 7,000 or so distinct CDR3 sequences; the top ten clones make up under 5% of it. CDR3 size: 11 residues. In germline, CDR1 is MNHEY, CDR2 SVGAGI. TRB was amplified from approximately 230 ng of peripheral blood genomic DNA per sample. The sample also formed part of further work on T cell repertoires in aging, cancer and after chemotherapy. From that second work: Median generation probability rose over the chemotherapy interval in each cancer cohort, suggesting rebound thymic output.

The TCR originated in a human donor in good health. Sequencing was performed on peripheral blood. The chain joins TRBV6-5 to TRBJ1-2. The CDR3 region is CASSYLGASTF.